This T cell receptor (beta chain) was sequenced for a study of blood T cell repertoires in COVID-19. Background on the study: COVID-19 samples, acute and convalescent, were from the United States, Italy and Spain. Sample material is recorded as cDNA or gDNA derived from T cells, B-cell-depleted T cells, or PBMCs.

Per the original methods: Reference gene primers were amplified, and this amplification served to estimate nucleated cell counts. The repertoire was sequenced with immunoSEQ multiplex PCR; TCRdb's copy has only in-frame clones and lacks some. V, J and clone size derive from that table, while D and trimming were established from the DNA sequence. The sample shows about 250,000 clones, around 90% of them seen only once. J lost 6 bases, V lost 4 bases, and 17 bases had no gene match. CDR1 and CDR2 (germline): LNHDA, SQIVND (reference sequence). This CDR3 comprises 18 residues. This clonotype was sampled from a man at least 80 years old with acute or convalescent COVID-19. V and J are TRBV19 and TRBJ1-4; 7 bases line up with TRBD1. Sequenced material: peripheral blood. In DNA, the CDR3 is TGTGCCAGTAGTACGGCCCTTCTAGCGGGACAGCGACATGAAAAACTGTTTTTT. It is translated as CASSTALLAGQRHEKLFF.